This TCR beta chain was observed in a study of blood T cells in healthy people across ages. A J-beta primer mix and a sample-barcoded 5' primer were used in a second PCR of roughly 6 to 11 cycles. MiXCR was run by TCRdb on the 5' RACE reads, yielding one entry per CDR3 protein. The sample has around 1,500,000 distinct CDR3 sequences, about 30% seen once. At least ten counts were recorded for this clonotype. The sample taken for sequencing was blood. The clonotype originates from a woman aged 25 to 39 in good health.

The CDR3 spells CASSLWPTDSGANVLTF. CDR3 bases: TGTGCCAGCAGTTTATGGCCGACCGACTCTGGGGCCAACGTCCTGACTTTC. The chain joins TRBV28 to TRBJ2-6; no reliable D call. The CDR3 is 17 residues long. Trimming took 0 bases from V and 0 from J, leaving 9 bases between them. Germline V lookup: CDR1 MDHEN, CDR2 SYDVKM.